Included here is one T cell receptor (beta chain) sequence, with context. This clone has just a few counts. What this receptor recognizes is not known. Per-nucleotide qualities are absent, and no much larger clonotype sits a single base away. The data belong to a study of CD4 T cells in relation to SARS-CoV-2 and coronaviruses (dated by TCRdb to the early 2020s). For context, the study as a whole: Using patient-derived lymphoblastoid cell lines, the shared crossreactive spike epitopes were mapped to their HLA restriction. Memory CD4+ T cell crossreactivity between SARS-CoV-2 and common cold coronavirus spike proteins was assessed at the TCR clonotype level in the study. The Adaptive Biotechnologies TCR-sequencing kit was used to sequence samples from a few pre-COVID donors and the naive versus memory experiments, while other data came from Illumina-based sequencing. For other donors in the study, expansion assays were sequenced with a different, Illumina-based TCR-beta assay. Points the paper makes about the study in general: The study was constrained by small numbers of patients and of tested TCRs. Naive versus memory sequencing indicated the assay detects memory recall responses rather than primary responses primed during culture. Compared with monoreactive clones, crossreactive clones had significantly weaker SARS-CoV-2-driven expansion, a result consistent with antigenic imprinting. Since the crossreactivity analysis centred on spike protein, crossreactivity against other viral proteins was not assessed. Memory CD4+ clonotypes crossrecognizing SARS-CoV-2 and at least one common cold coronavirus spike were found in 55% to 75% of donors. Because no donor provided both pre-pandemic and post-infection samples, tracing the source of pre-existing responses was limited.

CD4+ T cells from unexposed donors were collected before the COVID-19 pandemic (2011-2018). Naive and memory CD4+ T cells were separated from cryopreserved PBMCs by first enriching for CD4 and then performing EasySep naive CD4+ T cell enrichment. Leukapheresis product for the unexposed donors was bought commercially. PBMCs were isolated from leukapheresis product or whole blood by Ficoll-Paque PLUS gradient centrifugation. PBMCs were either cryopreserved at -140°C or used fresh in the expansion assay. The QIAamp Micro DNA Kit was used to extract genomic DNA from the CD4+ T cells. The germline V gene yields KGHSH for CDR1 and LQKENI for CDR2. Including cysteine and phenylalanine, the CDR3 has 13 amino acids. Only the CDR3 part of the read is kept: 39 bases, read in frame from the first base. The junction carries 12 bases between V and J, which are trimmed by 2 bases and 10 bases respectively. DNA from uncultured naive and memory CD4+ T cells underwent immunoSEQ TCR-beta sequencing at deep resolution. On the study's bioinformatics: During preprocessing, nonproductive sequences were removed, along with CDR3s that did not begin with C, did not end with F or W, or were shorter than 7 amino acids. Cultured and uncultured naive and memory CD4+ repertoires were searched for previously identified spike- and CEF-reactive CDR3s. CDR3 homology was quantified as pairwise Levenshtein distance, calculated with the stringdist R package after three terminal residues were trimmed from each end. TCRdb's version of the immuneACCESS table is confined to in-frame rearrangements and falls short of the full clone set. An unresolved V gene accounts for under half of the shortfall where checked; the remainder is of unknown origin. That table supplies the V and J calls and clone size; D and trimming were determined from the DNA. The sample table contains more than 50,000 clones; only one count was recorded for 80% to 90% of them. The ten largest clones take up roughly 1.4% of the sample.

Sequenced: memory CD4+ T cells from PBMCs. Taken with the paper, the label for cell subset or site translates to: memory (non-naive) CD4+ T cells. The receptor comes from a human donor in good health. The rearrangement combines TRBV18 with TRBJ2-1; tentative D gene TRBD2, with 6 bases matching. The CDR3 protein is CASSPRQEGEQFF. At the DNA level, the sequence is TGTGCCAGCTCACCAAGGCAGGAGGGAGAGCAGTTCTTC.